This TCR beta chain was obtained from a study of CD8+CD57+ T cells in acquired aplastic anemia. In the study overall: Sorted CD4+ and CD8+ cell DNA averaged about 3 ug. Study findings and constraints: Patients did not significantly differ from controls in CD8+ Simpson's diversity. Patients and controls were found to share more than 25 CD8+ CDR3 sequences.

Previously, flow cytometry had revealed CD8+CD57+ cell expansion in the patients chosen for sequencing. No therapy was given to patients before blood sampling. To note about this clonotype: Its antigen is still unknown.

Researchers used genomic DNA as the template to profile TCR beta VDJ and CDR3. A single record per CDR3 protein comes from TCRdb applying MiXCR to the reads. The sample consists of about 98,000 distinct CDR3 sequences, roughly two thirds of them appearing once. Sequencing was carried out using sorted CD4+, CD8+, or CD8+CD57+ T cells (not recorded which) from PBMCs. The source is a human donor with aplastic anemia.

The DNA for the CDR3 is TGTGCCACCACCCTCGCCGGTAGCAATCAGCCCCAGCATTTT. It is translated as CATTLAGSNQPQHF. The chain has TRBV19 and TRBJ1-5; D not resolved. Trimming pared 10 bases from V and 0 bases from J, leaving 13 bases between. The CDR3 is made up of 14 amino acids. Germline V CDR1 and CDR2: LNHDA, SQIVND (reference sequence).